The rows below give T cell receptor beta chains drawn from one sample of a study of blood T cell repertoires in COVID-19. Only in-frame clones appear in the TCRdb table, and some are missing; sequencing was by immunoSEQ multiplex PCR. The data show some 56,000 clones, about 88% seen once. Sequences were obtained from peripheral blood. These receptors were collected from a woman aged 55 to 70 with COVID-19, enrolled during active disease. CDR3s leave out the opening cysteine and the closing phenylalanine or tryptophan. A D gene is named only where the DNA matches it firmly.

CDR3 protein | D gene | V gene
ASSLQGTEDGYT | NA | TRBV28
ASSSNTRVAEAF | NA | TRBV6-2/TRBV6-3
ASSLLGRLEGYEQY | NA | TRBV5-6
ASSLGLDTTTDTQY | NA | TRBV5-1
ASSKSGGGRRLNTEAF | NA | TRBV21-1
ASSFRQMNTEAF | NA | TRBV7-9
ASSSYVSGNTIY | NA | TRBV7-9
ASSEGTGHGEKLF | TRBD1 | TRBV2
ASTGFDGYGYT | NA | TRBV6-5
ASSVGPNSLAGFGNEQF | NA | TRBV9
ASSQAPLDRANGYT | TRBD1 | TRBV4-3
ASSEQGSSNQPQH | TRBD1 | TRBV19
ARRGTNTEAF | TRBD1 | TRBV30
ASGPISGQGVYEQY | TRBD1 | TRBV12-5
ASSLAGWPQH | NA | TRBV5-6
ASNPGQGNSAEAF | TRBD1 | TRBV14
AISGLADHKSSYNEQF | TRBD2 | TRBV10-3
SVEDLGGLETQY | NA | TRBV29-1
ASSPSLGLTREKLF | NA | TRBV6-2/TRBV6-3
ASSIVQGSQAEQY | TRBD1 | TRBV19
ASRMTGDSNQPQH | TRBD1 | TRBV28